These T cell receptor beta chains were read from a single sample in a study of OX40 agonist ivuxolimab in advanced cancers. Clones were read by immunoSEQ multiplex PCR, and TCRdb kept only the in-frame ones, dropping some. Here the sample spans 45,000 to 50,000 clones, around nine tenths being singletons. This sample comprised CD4+ or CD8+ T cells sorted from blood, obtained in a trial of the OX40 agonist ivuxolimab. The source of these receptors is an adult with an advanced solid tumor such as melanoma, head and neck, liver or kidney cancer. Both conserved end residues are part of each CDR3. The D gene is left open where the match is weak. Rows give clone size only sometimes, using once, few, many, or a class for an expanded clone.

v_gene: TRBV6-5
d_gene: -
abundance: -
j_gene: TRBJ2-7
CDR3aa: CASTPYGQSYEQYF
CDR3nt: TGTGCCAGCACCCCCTACGGACAGTCCTACGAGCAGTACTTC

v_gene: TRBV11-2
d_gene: -
abundance: -
j_gene: TRBJ2-3
CDR3aa: CASSLTLLRGAADTQYF
CDR3nt: TGTGCCAGCAGCCTCACGTTACTCCGGGGGGCGGCAGATACGCAGTATTTT

v_gene: TRBV7-6
d_gene: -
abundance: -
j_gene: TRBJ2-1
CDR3aa: CASSLGPDMSYNEQFF
CDR3nt: TGTGCCAGCAGCTTAGGTCCAGATATGTCCTACAATGAGCAGTTCTTC

v_gene: TRBV2
d_gene: -
abundance: -
j_gene: TRBJ2-3
CDR3aa: CASDHGDLTDTQYF
CDR3nt: TGTGCCAGCGATCACGGAGACCTCACAGATACGCAGTATTTT

v_gene: TRBV20-1
d_gene: -
abundance: -
j_gene: TRBJ2-7
CDR3aa: CSAREGGEQYF
CDR3nt: TGCAGTGCTAGAGAGGGGGGCGAGCAGTACTTC

v_gene: TRBV7-9
d_gene: TRBD1
abundance: -
j_gene: TRBJ2-7
CDR3aa: CAISPQGTGIYEQYF
CDR3nt: TGTGCCATCAGTCCCCAAGGGACAGGCATCTACGAGCAGTACTTC

v_gene: TRBV2
d_gene: TRBD2
abundance: -
j_gene: TRBJ2-3
CDR3aa: CASSEAIVSAGGHTDTQYF
CDR3nt: TGTGCCAGCAGTGAAGCGATAGTCTCAGCGGGAGGGCACACAGATACGCAGTATTTT

v_gene: TRBV7-9
d_gene: -
abundance: -
j_gene: TRBJ1-1
CDR3aa: CASSLGDWVNTEAFF
CDR3nt: TGTGCCAGCAGCTTAGGGGACTGGGTGAACACTGAAGCTTTCTTT

v_gene: TRBV4-3
d_gene: -
abundance: -
j_gene: TRBJ1-5
CDR3aa: CASSQDGVGNQPQHF
CDR3nt: TGCGCCAGCAGCCAAGATGGGGTGGGTAATCAGCCCCAGCATTTT

v_gene: TRBV7-8
d_gene: TRBD2
abundance: -
j_gene: TRBJ2-3
CDR3aa: CASSLVLAGEFIDTQYF
CDR3nt: TGTGCCAGCAGCTTAGTGTTAGCGGGGGAATTTATAGATACGCAGTATTTT

v_gene: TRBV9
d_gene: -
abundance: -
j_gene: TRBJ2-7
CDR3aa: CASSVTDSLSYEQYF
CDR3nt: TGTGCCAGCAGCGTTACAGATTCTCTCTCCTACGAGCAGTACTTC

v_gene: TRBV7-9
d_gene: -
abundance: -
j_gene: TRBJ1-4
CDR3aa: CASSFGEKLFF
CDR3nt: TGTGCCAGCAGCTTCGGTGAAAAACTGTTTTTT

v_gene: TRBV6-1
d_gene: -
abundance: -
j_gene: TRBJ1-5
CDR3aa: CASRPRESNQPQHF
CDR3nt: TGTGCCAGCAGGCCCAGGGAGAGCAATCAGCCCCAGCATTTT

v_gene: TRBV28
d_gene: TRBD2
abundance: -
j_gene: TRBJ2-7
CDR3aa: CASSLAGEAYEQYF
CDR3nt: TGTGCCAGCAGTTTAGCGGGGGAGGCCTACGAGCAGTACTTC

v_gene: TRBV20-1
d_gene: -
abundance: -
j_gene: TRBJ1-2
CDR3aa: CSARGSYGYTF
CDR3nt: TGCAGTGCTAGAGGTTCCTATGGCTACACCTTC

v_gene: TRBV14
d_gene: -
abundance: -
j_gene: TRBJ1-3
CDR3aa: CASSFRLNYSGNTIYF
CDR3nt: TGTGCCAGCAGCTTTCGACTGAATTACTCTGGAAACACCATATATTTT

v_gene: TRBV27
d_gene: TRBD1
abundance: -
j_gene: TRBJ2-7
CDR3aa: CASSLLGQGHEQYF
CDR3nt: TGTGCCAGCAGTTTACTCGGACAGGGCCACGAGCAGTACTTC

v_gene: TRBV4-1
d_gene: -
abundance: -
j_gene: TRBJ2-7
CDR3aa: CASRPDMGDLYEQYF
CDR3nt: TGCGCCAGCAGACCGGACATGGGGGATCTTTACGAGCAGTACTTC

v_gene: TRBV9
d_gene: TRBD2
abundance: -
j_gene: TRBJ2-1
CDR3aa: CASSAREGGGLYNEQFF
CDR3nt: TGTGCCAGCAGCGCGAGGGAGGGCGGGGGGCTTTACAATGAGCAGTTCTTC

v_gene: TRBV7-9
d_gene: -
abundance: -
j_gene: TRBJ2-7
CDR3aa: CASSDRAWEQYF
CDR3nt: TGTGCCAGCAGCGATAGGGCCTGGGAGCAGTACTTC

v_gene: TRBV27
d_gene: -
abundance: -
j_gene: TRBJ2-4
CDR3aa: CASSLSWLPPRDIQYF
CDR3nt: TGTGCCAGCAGTTTATCTTGGCTACCCCCGAGGGACATTCAGTACTTC

v_gene: TRBV19
d_gene: -
abundance: -
j_gene: TRBJ2-5
CDR3aa: CASSIVLVETQYF
CDR3nt: TGTGCCAGTAGTATTGTTCTGGTGGAGACCCAGTACTTC

v_gene: TRBV7-6
d_gene: -
abundance: few
j_gene: TRBJ1-3
CDR3aa: CASMIGNTIYF
CDR3nt: TGTGCCAGCATGATCGGAAACACCATATATTTT

v_gene: TRBV6-5
d_gene: TRBD1
abundance: -
j_gene: TRBJ1-1
CDR3aa: CASTPLQGETEAFF
CDR3nt: TGTGCCAGCACCCCCCTTCAGGGGGAAACTGAAGCTTTCTTT

v_gene: TRBV11-2
d_gene: -
abundance: -
j_gene: TRBJ2-1
CDR3aa: CASSLAGDEQFF
CDR3nt: TGTGCCAGCAGCTTAGCGGGAGATGAGCAGTTCTTC

v_gene: TRBV15
d_gene: TRBD1
abundance: once
j_gene: TRBJ1-2
CDR3aa: CATRDRGSYGYTF
CDR3nt: TGTGCCACCAGGGACAGGGGGTCATATGGCTACACCTTC

v_gene: TRBV27
d_gene: -
abundance: -
j_gene: TRBJ2-5
CDR3aa: CASSPSAIGQRQETQYF
CDR3nt: TGTGCCAGCAGTCCCTCGGCAATCGGACAGAGGCAAGAGACCCAGTACTTC

v_gene: TRBV7-2
d_gene: -
abundance: -
j_gene: TRBJ1-3
CDR3aa: CASSSTGWGNTIYF
CDR3nt: TGTGCCAGCAGCTCAACAGGATGGGGAAACACCATATATTTT

v_gene: TRBV23-1
d_gene: -
abundance: -
j_gene: TRBJ1-5
CDR3aa: CASSQSAPGRQPQHF
CDR3nt: TGCGCCAGCAGTCAGTCGGCGCCCGGCCGCCAGCCCCAGCATTTT

v_gene: TRBV29-1
d_gene: -
abundance: -
j_gene: TRBJ1-3
CDR3aa: CSVEDLHRGSGNTIYF
CDR3nt: TGCAGCGTTGAAGATCTTCATAGGGGGAGTGGAAACACCATATATTTT

v_gene: TRBV7-8
d_gene: -
abundance: -
j_gene: TRBJ1-6
CDR3aa: CASSLDEGTYSPLHF
CDR3nt: TGTGCCAGCAGCTTAGATGAGGGGACCTATTCACCCCTCCACTTT

v_gene: TRBV5-6
d_gene: -
abundance: -
j_gene: TRBJ1-1
CDR3aa: CASSSLGGNTEAFF
CDR3nt: TGTGCCAGCAGCTCCCTCGGGGGAAACACTGAAGCTTTCTTT

v_gene: TRBV15
d_gene: -
abundance: -
j_gene: TRBJ2-2
CDR3aa: CATSRDRQTGELFF
CDR3nt: TGTGCCACCAGCAGAGATCGACAAACCGGGGAGCTGTTTTTT

v_gene: TRBV27
d_gene: TRBD2
abundance: -
j_gene: TRBJ2-3
CDR3aa: CASSLGLAVTDTQYF
CDR3nt: TGTGCCAGCAGTTTAGGACTAGCAGTCACAGATACGCAGTATTTT

v_gene: TRBV9
d_gene: TRBD2
abundance: -
j_gene: TRBJ2-2
CDR3aa: CASRAGGPGGELFF
CDR3nt: TGTGCCAGCCGGGCGGGAGGGCCAGGCGGGGAGCTGTTTTTT

v_gene: TRBV5-8
d_gene: -
abundance: -
j_gene: TRBJ1-2
CDR3aa: CASSLGDGDYGYTF
CDR3nt: TGTGCCAGCAGCTTGGGTGACGGAGACTATGGCTACACCTTC

v_gene: TRBV9
d_gene: -
abundance: -
j_gene: TRBJ2-5
CDR3aa: CASSVAGLQETQYF
CDR3nt: TGTGCCAGCAGCGTAGCTGGGCTCCAAGAGACCCAGTACTTC

v_gene: TRBV28
d_gene: TRBD1
abundance: -
j_gene: TRBJ2-3
CDR3aa: CASGPTGGDVFNTDTQYF
CDR3nt: TGTGCCAGCGGGCCGACAGGGGGCGATGTCTTTAACACAGATACGCAGTATTTT

v_gene: TRBV14
d_gene: -
abundance: -
j_gene: TRBJ1-2
CDR3aa: CASSADLNYYGYTF
CDR3nt: TGTGCCAGCAGCGCCGACCTAAACTACTATGGCTACACCTTC

v_gene: TRBV15
d_gene: -
abundance: -
j_gene: TRBJ2-1
CDR3aa: CATWTGYNEQFF
CDR3nt: TGTGCCACCTGGACTGGCTACAATGAGCAGTTCTTC

v_gene: TRBV4-1
d_gene: TRBD2
abundance: -
j_gene: TRBJ2-7
CDR3aa: CASSQGTSGNYEQYF
CDR3nt: TGCGCCAGCAGCCAAGGGACTAGCGGGAACTACGAGCAGTACTTC